Sequencing of this TCR beta chain was carried out in a study of Tregs in tolerant kidney transplant recipients. The table came from immunoSEQ multiplex PCR; TCRdb's copy has only in-frame clones and leaves some out. The table records around 77,000 clones, 95% to 98% of them present only once. Unstimulated Tregs (CD4+CD25+CD127-) and CD4+CD25- non-Tregs were sorted from PBMCs. Comments on this clone: Its specificity is not known.

The study's findings and limits: Donor-specific Treg expansion exceeded global Treg expansion in tolerant patients, suggesting antigen drive.

The CDR3 runs 15 residues. V lost 5 bases and J lost 0; bases outside the gene matches: 4. Looked up from germline, CDR1 is ENHRY and CDR2 is SYGVKD. The starting material was CD4+ T cells from blood, obtained before the transplant. The chain carries TRBV10-3 and TRBJ2-3; 8 bases align to TRBD1. The sequence was collected from a human donor who received a combined kidney and bone marrow transplant. The CDR3 DNA reads as TGTGCCATCAGTCCTTGGACAGGGAGCACAGATACGCAGTATTTT. Translation gives CAISPWTGSTDTQYF.